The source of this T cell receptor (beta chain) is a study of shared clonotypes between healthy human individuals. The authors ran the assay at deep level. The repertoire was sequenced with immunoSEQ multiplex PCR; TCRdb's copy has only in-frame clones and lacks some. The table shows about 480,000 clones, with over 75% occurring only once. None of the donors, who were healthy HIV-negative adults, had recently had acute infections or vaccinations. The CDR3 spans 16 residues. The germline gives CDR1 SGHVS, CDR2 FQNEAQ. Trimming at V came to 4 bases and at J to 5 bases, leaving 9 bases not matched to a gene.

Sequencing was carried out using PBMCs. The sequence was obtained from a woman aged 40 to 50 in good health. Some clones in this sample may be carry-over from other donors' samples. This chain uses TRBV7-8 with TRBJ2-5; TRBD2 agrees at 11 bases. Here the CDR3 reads CASSSTPSGRRETQYF. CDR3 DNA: TGTGCCAGCAGCTCCACCCCTAGCGGGAGGCGGGAGACCCAGTACTTC.